These 31 T cell receptor beta chains were all obtained from the same sample, sequenced in a study of cytomegalovirus exposure and HLA in healthy donors. The PCR had 60 Vbeta and 13 Jbeta primers. Assay: immunoSEQ multiplex PCR; the TCRdb copy retains only in-frame clones and omits some. The profile covers 160,000 or so clones, with approximately 80% appearing a single time and less than 0.65% taken by the ten largest. The source material was PBMCs. The receptors come from a woman in her forties or fifties in good health and CMV-seronegative.

The V call is TRBV6-5, the J call TRBJ1-1; D unresolved. V shed 2 bases and J shed 7 bases, with 14 bases lying between them. The CDR3 sequence is 14 residues long. Germline loops: CDR1 MNHEY, CDR2 SVGAGI. CDR3 sequence reads: CASSYPGSLHEAFF. Written as DNA, the CDR3 is TGTGCCAGCAGTTACCCGGGATCCCTACATGAAGCTTTCTTT.

The rearrangement joins TRBV29-1 to TRBJ2-3; 11 bases line up with TRBD2. CDR1 and CDR2 from the germline V gene are SQVTM and ANQGSEA. Unmatched junction bases numbered 3, after V lost 5 bases and J lost 2 bases. The CDR3 sequence is 14 residues long. CDR3 sequence: CSVNSGGATDTQYF. The CDR3 bases are TGCAGCGTTAATAGCGGGGGGGCCACAGATACGCAGTATTTT.

V is TRBV28 and J is TRBJ2-3; 8 bases agree with TRBD2. V shed 7 bases and J 0 bases; nucleotides not matched to a gene: 3. The CDR3 consists of 14 residues. CDR1 and CDR2 (germline): MDHEN, SYDVKM. Here the CDR3 reads CASTGRVSTDTQYF. CDR3 sequence (DNA): TGTGCCAGCACCGGGAGGGTTAGCACAGATACGCAGTATTTT.

This chain uses TRBV10-3 with TRBJ1-1, with 7 nucleotides matching TRBD1. The J segment lost 3 bases and the V segment lost 3 bases, leaving 16 bases of the junction unmatched. The V gene's germline CDR1 is ENHRY and CDR2 SYGVKD. CDR3 length: 18 amino acids. As DNA, the CDR3 is TGTGCCATCAGTGAAAGGGCAGGACAGGCCGGGGGAGACACTGAAGCTTTCTTT. It is translated as CAISERAGQAGGDTEAFF.

The chain has TRBV18 and TRBJ2-3, with TRBD2 matching over 8 bases. The CDR3 is made up of 16 amino acids. Germline V gene data show CDR1 as KGHSH and CDR2 as LQKENI. V shed 6 bases and J 3 bases; nucleotides not matched to a gene: 11. The chain's CDR3 is CASSPGTRKMTDTQYF. The CDR3 bases are TGTGCCAGCTCCCCGGGGACTAGGAAAATGACAGATACGCAGTATTTT.

The genes are TRBV30 and TRBJ1-5, with 7 bases lining up with TRBD1. CDR3 size: 15 residues. With 0 bases clipped from V and 3 bases from J, the junction kept 5 bases outside the gene matches. The germline V gene has CDR1 GTSNPN and CDR2 SVGIG (reference sequence). CDR3 residues: CAWSVQGTVNQPQHF. Here the CDR3 DNA reads TGTGCCTGGAGTGTACAAGGGACAGTCAATCAGCCCCAGCATTTT.

J is TRBJ2-1 and V is TRBV27; 8 positions match TRBD2. The V gene end was trimmed by 7 bases and the J gene end by 3 bases; junction bases not matched to a gene: 14. The CDR3 consists of 17 residues. Looked up from germline, CDR1 is MNHEY and CDR2 is SMNVEV (reference sequence). The CDR3 reads CASTQKGHSGGYNEQFF. In nucleotides, the CDR3 is TGTGCCAGCACCCAAAAAGGGCACAGCGGGGGCTACAATGAGCAGTTCTTC.

The V and J genes are TRBV5-4 and TRBJ2-3; unclear D gene. Trimming shortened V by 4 bases and J by 0 bases, and 12 bases separated the two germline ends. The CDR3 spans 15 residues. Germline V gene lookup returns CDR1 SGHNT and CDR2 YYREEE (reference sequence). The CDR3 reads CASSPKTTSTDTQYF. The CDR3 nucleotides read TGTGCCAGCAGCCCAAAAACTACTAGCACAGATACGCAGTATTTT. Looking up the rest from reference TRBV5-4 and TRBJ2-3 gives the full variable domain: ETGVTQSPTHLIKTRGQQVTLRCSSQSGHNTVSWYQQALGQGPQFIFQYYREEENGRGNFPPRFSGLQFPNYSSELNVNALELDDSALYLCASSPKTTSTDTQYFGPGTRLTVL.

This chain joins TRBV9 and TRBJ1-2; D gene ambiguous. V was cut by 4 bases and J by 3 bases, with 10 bases left in between. The CDR3 is 13 amino acids. From germline, CDR1 is SGDLS and CDR2 YYNGEE. In nucleotides, the CDR3 is TGTGCCAGCAGCCAAACTCGGGACTATGGCTACACCTTC. Translated, it gives CASSQTRDYGYTF.

This clone was recorded only once. The chain is built from TRBV29-1 and TRBJ1-1; TRBD1 might be the D (5 bases). The germline V and J ends were trimmed by 7 bases and 5 bases, with 17 bases remaining between them. The CDR3 contains 13 residues. Germline CDR1 and CDR2: SQVTM and ANQGSEA. The CDR3 nucleotides read TGCAGCGCCGAGGTGTCTGCAGGGACTGAAGCTTTCTTT. Translated: CSAEVSAGTEAFF.

This rearrangement joins TRBV7-9 to TRBJ2-2; D is uncertain. The CDR3 loop spans 14 amino acids. CDR1 and CDR2 (germline): SEHNR, FQNEAQ (reference sequence). Deletions cut 2 bases from V and 5 bases from J, with 9 bases between. The CDR3 is CASSLNFRTGELFF. The CDR3, as DNA: TGTGCCAGCAGCTTAAACTTCCGTACCGGGGAGCTGTTTTTT.

This chain links TRBV28 with TRBJ1-2; D remains unclear. The germline CDR1 and CDR2 sequences are MDHEN and SYDVKM. The CDR3 totals 16 residues. Trimming pared 2 bases from V and 7 bases from J, leaving 20 bases between. The chain's CDR3 is CASSLVSMGRTSGYTF. DNA of the CDR3: TGTGCCAGCAGTTTAGTCTCTATGGGCAGGACTTCTGGCTACACCTTC.

This chain connects TRBV4-1 to TRBJ2-1; tentative D call: TRBD1 (6 bases). V was trimmed by 5 bases and J by 9 bases, leaving 14 bases between them. The germline V gene has CDR1 MGHRA and CDR2 YSYEKL. The CDR3 length is 13 residues. This CDR3 is CASSIDRLGEQFF. The CDR3 DNA reads TGCGCCAGCAGCATAGACAGGTTAGGTGAGCAGTTCTTC.

This chain uses TRBV29-1 with TRBJ2-5, with 11 positions matching TRBD2. Losses at the gene ends were 0 bases for V and 2 bases for J; bases not matched to a gene: 5. The CDR3 length is 16 residues. Germline CDR1 is SQVTM and CDR2 is ANQGSEA. CDR3 in DNA: TGCAGCGTTGAAGATGTAGTAGCGGGGGGGCAAGAGACCCAGTACTTC. The encoded protein is CSVEDVVAGGQETQYF.

This clone was seen once. The chain links TRBV9 to TRBJ1-1; the match to TRBD1 covers 9 bases. Germline V gives CDR1 SGDLS, CDR2 YYNGEE. J lost 4 bases, V lost 4 bases, and 14 bases had no gene match. This CDR3 region has 17 residues. CDR3 DNA sequence: TGTGCCAGCAGCCCAGGACAGGGGTCATACGACGGCACTGAAGCTTTCTTT. It specifies CASSPGQGSYDGTEAFF.

V and J are TRBV4-1 and TRBJ1-2, with 11 nucleotides matching TRBD1. With 4 bases clipped from V and 4 bases from J, the junction kept 5 bases outside the gene matches. From germline, CDR1 is MGHRA and CDR2 YSYEKL. The CDR3 runs 15 residues. The CDR3 reads CASSPRTGGFYGYTF. CDR3 nucleotide sequence: TGCGCCAGCAGCCCGCGGACAGGGGGCTTCTATGGCTACACCTTC.

The V call is TRBV7-3, the J call TRBJ2-3; 7 bases are shared with TRBD2. V dropped 4 bases and J dropped 5; count of bases not matched to a gene: 15. This CDR3 comprises 17 residues. CDR1 is SGHTA, CDR2 FQGTGA, per germline. CDR3 in amino acids: CASSSPGGTFGGDTQYF. CDR3 sequence (DNA): TGTGCCAGCAGCTCCCCGGGGGGAACCTTTGGGGGAGATACGCAGTATTTT.

The V call is TRBV11-2, the J call TRBJ2-1, with TRBD2 matching 14 bases. The germline V gene encodes CDR1 SGHAT and CDR2 FQNNGV. With 5 bases clipped from V and 9 bases from J, the junction kept 9 bases outside the gene matches. The CDR3 covers 16 residues. In DNA, the CDR3 is TGTGCCAGCAGCCTGTCCGGGACTAGCGGGAGTGTTGAGCAGTTCTTC. Encoded protein: CASSLSGTSGSVEQFF. The entire variable domain, with the rest obtained from reference TRBV11-2 and TRBJ2-1, is as follows: EAGVAQSPRYKIIEKRQSVAFWCNPISGHATLYWYQQILGQGPKLLIQFQNNGVVDDSQLPKDRFSAERLKGVDSTLKIQPAKLEDSAVYLCASSLSGTSGSVEQFFGPGTRLTVL.

This clone has only one observation. This chain connects TRBV5-4 to TRBJ1-6; a possible D gene is TRBD1 (5 bases). CDR3 length: 16 amino acids. Germline V gene lookup returns CDR1 SGHNT and CDR2 YYREEE (reference sequence). With 4 bases removed from V and 4 bases from J, the gap between germline ends came to 15 bases. The CDR3 loop reads CASSPEGSEYNSPLHF. The CDR3 DNA is TGTGCCAGCAGCCCGGAGGGGTCAGAGTATAATTCACCCCTCCACTTT.

This clone appeared a few times. The sample holds other DNA sequences that translate to the same CDR3. This rearrangement joins TRBV5-6 to TRBJ1-5; tentative D call: TRBD1 (5 bases). The length of the CDR3 is 12 residues. From germline, CDR1 is SGHDT and CDR2 YYEEEE. V was clipped by 2 bases and J by 13 bases, with 13 bases between them. The DNA of the CDR3 is TGTGCCAGCAGCTTTGGGCCCGGGGGTCAGCATTTT. Translation gives CASSFGPGGQHF. The whole variable domain, filled in from reference TRBV5-6 and TRBJ1-5, reads DAGVTQSPTHLIKTRGQQVTLRCSPKSGHDTVSWYQQALGQGPQFIFQYYEEEERQRGNFPDRFSGHQFPNYSSELNVNALLLGDSALYLCASSFGPGGQHFGDGTRLSIL.

The chain employs TRBV27 and TRBJ2-5, with 7 bases identical to TRBD1. TRBJ2-7 explains the end of the DNA better; the J call may be wrong. Germline V lookup: CDR1 MNHEY, CDR2 SMNVEV (reference sequence). The CDR3 is 15 residues long. This chain's CDR3 is CASSLGTDSSYEQYF. In DNA, the CDR3 is TGTGCCAGCAGTTTAGGGACAGATTCCTCCTACGAGCAGTACTTC.

The J gene is TRBJ1-1, the V gene TRBV18, with TRBD1 as a possible D gene (5 bases). CDR1 is KGHSH, CDR2 LQKENI, per germline. Trimming took off 3 bases at V and 6 bases at J, with 20 bases between the two ends. The CDR3 runs to 16 residues. The CDR3 DNA sequence: TGTGCCAGCTCACCTTCGGCAGGGTCGTTTTCCGCTGAAGCTTTCTTT. Translated: CASSPSAGSFSAEAFF.

There are a few counts of this clone. This sequence joins TRBV10-2 and TRBJ2-7; 8 positions match TRBD1. CDR3 size: 14 residues. The germline V gene encodes CDR1 WSHSY and CDR2 SAAADI. The J segment lost 0 bases and the V segment lost 4 bases, leaving 2 bases of the junction unmatched. The CDR3 DNA sequence: TGCGCCAGCAGTGGGACAGGGCACTCCTACGAGCAGTACTTC. It translates to CASSGTGHSYEQYF.

In this sample, this clone turned up a few times. The V and J genes are TRBV5-1 and TRBJ2-7; possible D gene TRBD1, 5 bases. The ends were cut back, 4 bases at V and 0 bases at J, with 17 bases in the middle. CDR3 length: 16 residues. Germline-derived CDR1 and CDR2 are SGHRS and YFSETQ. This CDR3 reads CASSTPTQGYSYEQYF. For the CDR3, the DNA is TGCGCCAGCAGCACCCCGACCCAGGGCTACTCCTACGAGCAGTACTTC.

J is TRBJ2-5 and V is TRBV7-9; D unresolved. V was clipped by 6 bases and J by 3 bases, with 8 bases between them. The length of the CDR3 is 12 residues. The germline gives CDR1 SEHNR, CDR2 FQNEAQ (reference sequence). CDR3 residues: CASSFTEETQYF. CDR3 sequence (DNA): TGTGCCAGCAGTTTCACAGAAGAGACCCAGTACTTC.

The chain combines TRBV28 with TRBJ2-5, with D uncertain. Germline CDR1 reads MDHEN; CDR2 reads SYDVKM. The CDR3 has 12 residues. V was pared by 2 bases and J by 4 bases, with 5 bases between. CDR3 loop: CASSLTRETQYF. In nucleotides, the CDR3 is TGTGCCAGCAGTTTAACTCGAGAGACCCAGTACTTC.

Only one count was recorded for this clone. Distinct nucleotide sequences in the sample also encode this CDR3. The rearrangement links TRBV9 to TRBJ1-3, with TRBD1 identical over 7 bases. V shed 3 bases, J shed 3 bases, and the junction held 3 bases outside the gene matches. The CDR3 runs 14 residues. From germline, CDR1 is SGDLS and CDR2 YYNGEE. The DNA for the CDR3 is TGTGCCAGCAGCGCGACAGGGAGTGGAAACACCATATATTTT. Translated: CASSATGSGNTIYF.

The gene calls are TRBV5-4 and TRBJ1-2; a weak D match, TRBD1 (5 bases). Trimming left V 0 bases short and J 0 bases short, with 9 bases between. The V gene's germline CDR1 is SGHNT and CDR2 YYREEE (reference sequence). CDR3 length: 15 amino acids. The CDR3 here is CASSLGQSPNYGYTF. As DNA, the CDR3 is TGTGCCAGCAGCTTGGGACAGTCACCTAACTATGGCTACACCTTC.

The sample holds a few counts of this clone. The chain joins TRBV25-1 to TRBJ1-5, with D perhaps matching TRBD1 (6 bases). V dropped 5 bases and J dropped 5 bases, with 13 bases sitting between them. CDR3 length equals 14 residues. Germline V CDR1 and CDR2: MGHDK, SYGVNS. The CDR3 region has the DNA TGTGCCAGCAGTCAACAGGGAAGGGATCAGCCCCAGCATTTT. Its translation is CASSQQGRDQPQHF.

The CDR3 coding sequence is TGTGCCAGCAGCTTGGATTGGAAACAACAGGGTGGGGAAAAACTGTTTTTT. Translating gives CASSLDWKQQGGEKLFF. This sequence joins TRBV5-8 and TRBJ1-4; TRBD1 is a possible D gene (6 bases). The CDR3 is 17 residues long. The germline CDR1 and CDR2 sequences are SGHTS and YDEGEE. The V and J ends lost 0 bases and 8 bases respectively, with 20 bases between them.

This clone was picked up one time. V is TRBV5-8 and J is TRBJ2-1; 9 nucleotides match TRBD1. The germline gives CDR1 SGHTS, CDR2 YDEGEE. This CDR3 contains 15 residues. The trim removed 4 bases at V and 4 bases at J, leaving 6 bases unmatched. The CDR3 reads CASSPTGQGYNEQFF. The DNA for the CDR3 is TGTGCCAGCAGCCCAACGGGACAGGGTTACAATGAGCAGTTCTTC.